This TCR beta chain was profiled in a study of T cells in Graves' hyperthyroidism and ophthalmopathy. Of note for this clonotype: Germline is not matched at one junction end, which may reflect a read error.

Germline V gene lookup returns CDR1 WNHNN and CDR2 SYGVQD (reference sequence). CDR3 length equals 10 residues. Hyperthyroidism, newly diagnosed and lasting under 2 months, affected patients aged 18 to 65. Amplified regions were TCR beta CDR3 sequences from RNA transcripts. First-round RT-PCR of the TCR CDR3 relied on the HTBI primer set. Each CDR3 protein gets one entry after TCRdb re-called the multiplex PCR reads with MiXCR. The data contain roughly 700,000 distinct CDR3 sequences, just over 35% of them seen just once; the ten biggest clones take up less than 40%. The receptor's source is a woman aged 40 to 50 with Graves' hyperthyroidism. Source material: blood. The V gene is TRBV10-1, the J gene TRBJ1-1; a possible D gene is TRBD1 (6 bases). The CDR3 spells CAGRGREAFF. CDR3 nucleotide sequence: TGCGCCGGCAGGGGCCGTGAAGCTTTCTTT.